These 2 T cell receptor beta chains came from one sample sequenced in a study of early T cells in non-severe SARS-CoV-2 infection. TCRdb re-derived calls from the 5' RACE reads in MiXCR, one entry per CDR3 protein. The sample yields about 70,000 distinct CDR3 sequences, 10% seen once. Specimen: whole blood, collected at baseline. The receptor source for this set is an adult who was a healthcare worker with PCR-confirmed SARS-CoV-2 infection or an uninfected control (not recorded which).

On this clonotype: The junction and the germline gene differ at one end; a read error may be behind it. This rearrangement joins TRBV7-2 to TRBJ1-3; D ambiguous. CDR3 length: 13 amino acids. The germline CDR1 and CDR2 sequences are SGHTA and FQGNSA. In nucleotides, the CDR3 is TGTGTCAGCAGCAGGAGCTCTGGAAACACCATATATTTT. Translation: CVSSRSSGNTIYF.

This clonotype appeared a few times. The J gene is TRBJ1-2, the V gene TRBV29-1; 7 bases align to TRBD1. The CDR3 spans 13 residues. Germline V CDR1 and CDR2: SQVTM, ANQGSEA. V lost 6 bases, J lost 5 bases, and 9 bases stayed unmatched. The CDR3 sequence is CSVSGGAWYGYTF. CDR3 sequence (DNA): TGCAGCGTATCAGGGGGAGCTTGGTATGGCTACACCTTC. The entire variable domain, with the rest obtained from reference TRBV29-1 and TRBJ1-2, is as follows: SAVISQKPSRDICQRGTSLTIQCQVDSQVTMMFWYRQQPGQSLTLIATANQGSEATYESGFVIDKFPISRPNLTFSTLTVSNMSPEDSSIYLCSVSGGAWYGYTFGSGTRLTVV.